Listed below are T cell receptor beta chains from one sample, sequenced in a study of T cell changes during pregnancy in multiple sclerosis. Libraries were prepared by immunoSEQ multiplex PCR; TCRdb keeps only in-frame clonotypes and omits some of them. The sample consists of approximately 50,000 clones, approximately 90% of them appearing once. Specimen: peripheral blood, collected in the second trimester of pregnancy. The source of these receptors is a female donor with multiple sclerosis, enrolled in a pregnancy study. Both conserved end residues are part of each CDR3. A D gene is named only where the DNA matches it firmly. A row's size may be missing; if present it is once, few, many or a size class.

d_call j_call v_call clone_size cdr3_aa cdr3_nt
. TRBJ2-7 TRBV11-2 . CASSLRHVTYEQYF TGTGCCAGCAGCTTACGACACGTGACCTACGAGCAGTACTTC
. TRBJ2-7 TRBV6-6 . CASSPVGTSGYF TGTGCCAGCAGTCCCGTGGGTACCTCGGGGTACTTC
TRBD1 TRBJ1-1 TRBV6-5 once CASSYYRTGEAFF TGTGCCAGCAGTTACTACCGGACAGGGGAAGCTTTCTTT
. TRBJ2-7 TRBV18 . CASSPPSVYEQYF TGTGCCAGCTCACCACCGAGCGTCTACGAGCAGTACTTC
TRBD1 TRBJ1-1 TRBV7-2 . CASSLNRGWGPTEAFF TGTGCCAGCAGCTTAAACAGGGGATGGGGCCCCACTGAAGCTTTCTTT
. TRBJ1-2 TRBV9 once CASSVDIGDNYGYTF TGTGCCAGCAGCGTAGATATAGGGGATAACTATGGCTACACCTTC
TRBD2 TRBJ2-3 TRBV5-1 . CASSLAVAGLGIGDTQYF TGCGCCAGCAGCTTGGCAGTTGCAGGACTAGGAATTGGAGATACGCAGTATTTT
. TRBJ1-2 TRBV11-2 few CASSLLGWANGYTF TGTGCCAGCAGCCTCCTTGGTTGGGCTAATGGCTACACCTTC
TRBD1 TRBJ2-7 TRBV9 . CASSPTGGSYEQYF TGTGCCAGCAGCCCCACAGGGGGGTCCTACGAGCAGTACTTC
. TRBJ1-3 TRBV6-6 . CASTQGRLGNTIYF TGTGCCAGCACCCAGGGCCGCCTCGGAAACACCATATATTTT
TRBD2 TRBJ2-2 TRBV7-2 . CASRKRGQNTGELFF TGTGCCAGCAGAAAGCGGGGCCAGAACACCGGGGAGCTGTTTTTT
. TRBJ2-2 TRBV6-1 . CASRYGVFNTGELFF TGTGCCAGCAGATACGGGGTATTTAACACCGGGGAGCTGTTTTTT
. TRBJ1-1 TRBV19 . CASSQRVGGSGTEAFF TGTGCCAGTAGCCAAAGGGTGGGGGGGAGCGGCACTGAAGCTTTCTTT
TRBD1 TRBJ1-1 TRBV27 . CASSLFRGGKDRGRGYFAEAFF TGTGCCAGCAGTTTATTCCGTGGTGGCAAAGACAGGGGGCGCGGTTATTTTGCTGAAGCTTTCTTT
TRBD1 TRBJ1-6 TRBV6-1 . CASRRAGGNSPLHF TGTGCCAGCAGGAGGGCAGGGGGAAATTCACCCCTCCACTTT
TRBD1 TRBJ1-1 TRBV18 . CASSRDRNTEAFF TGTGCCAGCTCCCGGGACAGAAACACTGAAGCTTTCTTT
. TRBJ2-3 TRBV4-3 . CASSQGPRGNTDTQYF TGCGCCAGCAGCCAAGGCCCAAGGGGGAACACAGATACGCAGTATTTT
. TRBJ1-2 TRBV27 . CASSYSYREGYTF TGTGCCAGCAGTTATTCCTACAGGGAAGGCTACACCTTC
TRBD2 TRBJ2-7 TRBV6-5 . CASSPGLAGSYEQYF TGTGCCAGCAGTCCTGGACTAGCGGGCTCCTACGAGCAGTACTTC
TRBD1 TRBJ1-5 TRBV13 . CASSQGQWNQPQHF TGTGCCAGCAGCCAGGGACAGTGGAATCAGCCCCAGCATTTT
. TRBJ1-5 TRBV7-2 . CASSLGVNQPQHF TGTGCCAGCAGCTTAGGCGTCAATCAGCCCCAGCATTTT
. TRBJ2-2 TRBV5-1 . CASRAGITGELFF TGCGCCAGCAGGGCGGGAATCACCGGGGAGCTGTTTTTT
TRBD1 TRBJ1-1 TRBV10-3 . CAIRGQGENTEAFF TGTGCCATCAGGGGTCAGGGGGAGAACACTGAAGCTTTCTTT
TRBD1 TRBJ2-1 TRBV27 . CASSFGQGGNNEQFF TGTGCCAGCAGTTTTGGACAGGGGGGTAACAATGAGCAGTTCTTC
. TRBJ2-1 TRBV19 . CASSPNAGRLGNEQFF TGTGCCAGTAGCCCCAATGCGGGGCGATTAGGCAATGAGCAGTTCTTC
. TRBJ2-1 TRBV2 . CASSDSKQQFF TGTGCCAGCAGTGATTCAAAGCAGCAGTTCTTC
TRBD1 TRBJ2-7 TRBV7-2 . CASSLNRGALSYEQYF TGTGCCAGCAGCTTAAACAGGGGAGCGTTGTCCTACGAGCAGTACTTC
. TRBJ1-1 TRBV25-1 few CASSEWEDPRSAFF TGTGCCAGCAGTGAATGGGAGGACCCACGCTCAGCTTTCTTT
. TRBJ1-4 TRBV7-2 . CASSLVVGGVEKLFF TGTGCCAGCAGCTTAGTAGTGGGGGGAGTTGAAAAACTGTTTTTT
. TRBJ2-5 TRBV18 . CASSPIGTAGQETQYF TGTGCCAGCTCACCTATAGGGACAGCGGGTCAAGAGACCCAGTACTTC
. TRBJ2-2 TRBV28 . CASRDNRQAGTGELFF TGTGCCAGCCGGGACAACCGACAGGCGGGCACCGGGGAGCTGTTTTTT
TRBD2 TRBJ2-2 TRBV7-2 . CASSLDRLAGRTGELFF TGTGCCAGCAGCTTAGATCGGCTAGCGGGGAGAACCGGGGAGCTGTTTTTT
. TRBJ2-2 TRBV19 . CASSIGTSNTGELFF TGTGCCAGTAGTATAGGTACATCGAACACCGGGGAGCTGTTTTTT
TRBD1 TRBJ2-7 TRBV28 . CASSFPDRDYEQYF TGTGCCAGCAGTTTCCCGGACAGGGACTACGAGCAGTACTTC
. TRBJ2-7 TRBV13 . CASSSTLEIPYEQYF TGTGCCAGCAGCTCGACACTAGAAATTCCGTACGAGCAGTACTTC
TRBD1 TRBJ1-1 TRBV5-1 . CASSLRDRGTEAFF TGCGCCAGCAGCCTCCGGGACAGGGGCACTGAAGCTTTCTTT
TRBD2 TRBJ2-7 TRBV9 . CASSVDGGGTYEQYF TGTGCCAGCAGCGTAGATGGCGGGGGGACGTACGAGCAGTACTTC